This T cell receptor (beta chain) was observed in a study of regulatory T cells in long-lasting Graves disease. The study, taken as a whole, reports: There was favoring of TRBV28, TRBJ1-2 and TRBJ2-5 in persistent disease.

Between the trimmed V and J ends, which lost 7 bases and 4 bases, there was a span of 17 bases. Germline CDR1 is SGHTA and CDR2 is FQGTGA. The CDR3 spans 14 residues. The sample's time point: newly diagnosed GD, antithyroid drugs for less than 3 months. With RNA extracted from PBMCs as input, the TCR library was made. Enrollment of patients was through an endocrinology department in Xi'an, China. This clonotype came up many times. Its antigen is undetermined. According to the study, TCR beta libraries were built with iRepertoire HTBI primers and CDR3-region Arm-PCR. In TCRdb, the multiplex PCR reads were re-called with MiXCR into one record per CDR3 protein. The table includes around 450,000 distinct CDR3 sequences, roughly 17% detected once. This sample was also put to use in a study of T cells in Graves' hyperthyroidism and ophthalmopathy. As that study records: The model foresaw ophthalmopathy a median around 6.4 months prior to onset.

This TCR came from a man in his forties or fifties with Graves disease. The material was peripheral blood mononuclear cells (PBMCs), obtained at new diagnosis, from a patient treated with antithyroid drugs. The V and J genes are TRBV7-3 and TRBJ2-7, with D perhaps being TRBD1 or TRBD2 (6 bases each). The CDR3 nucleotides read TGTGCCAGCATTAGAAATGGGGGGCAGTACGAGCAGTACTTC. Translation gives CASIRNGGQYEQYF. The variable domain in full, completed from reference TRBV7-3 and TRBJ2-7, reads GAGVSQTPSNKVTEKGKYVELRCDPISGHTALYWYRQSLGQGPEFLIYFQGTGAADDSGLPNDRFFAVRPEGSVSTLKIQRTERGDSAVYLCASIRNGGQYEQYFGPGTRLTVT.